This T cell receptor (beta chain) was retrieved from a study of human T cells and chemical hapten exposure. Turning to the study itself: All patients underwent weekly scalp dosing with diphenylcyclopropenone for the full roughly 25-week study. Patch tests containing 0.01% DPC, applied to the upper back, were read at 6 days.

Time point indicated: patch test 1, 2 weeks after DPC sensitization. Treatment reported: therapeutic diphenylcyclopropenone sensitization with weekly scalp DPC. Total RNA was isolated from whole blood that had not been fractionated. This clonotype was recorded many times. From the RACE reads, TCRdb called clonotypes with MiXCR, one entry per CDR3 protein. Of approximately 41,000 distinct CDR3 sequences in the sample, more than 3% are singletons; the top ten hold about a quarter. V was cut by 4 bases and J by 0 bases, with 9 bases left in between. This CDR3 has 14 amino acids. Looked up from germline, CDR1 is MNHEY and CDR2 is SVGAGI.

Sequences were derived from whole blood, sampled in connection with sensitization to the hapten diphenylcyclopropenone (DPC). This receptor was taken from a man in his fifties or sixties with alopecia areata. Some clones in this sample may be carry-over from other donors' samples. V is TRBV6-5 and J is TRBJ1-1; D is undetermined. CDR3 protein: CASSLERLNTEAFF. The CDR3 DNA sequence: TGTGCCAGCAGTTTGGAGAGACTGAACACTGAAGCTTTCTTT.